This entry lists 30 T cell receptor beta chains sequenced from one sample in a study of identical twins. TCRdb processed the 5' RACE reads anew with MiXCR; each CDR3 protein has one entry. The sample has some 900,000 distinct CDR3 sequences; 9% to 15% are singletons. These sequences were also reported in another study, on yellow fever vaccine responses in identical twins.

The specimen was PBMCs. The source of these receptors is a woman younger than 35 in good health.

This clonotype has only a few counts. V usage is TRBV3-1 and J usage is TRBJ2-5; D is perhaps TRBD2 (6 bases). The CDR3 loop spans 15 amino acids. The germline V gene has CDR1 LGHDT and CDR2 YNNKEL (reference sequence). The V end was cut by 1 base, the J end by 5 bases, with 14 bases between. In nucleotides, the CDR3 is TGTGCCAGCAGCCAAGTCAGGGCGGGGATGGAGACCCAGTACTTC. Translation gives CASSQVRAGMETQYF.

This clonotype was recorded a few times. In DNA form, the CDR3 reads TGTGCCAGCACCTCTGCCGGGACTAGCAACAATGAGCAGTTCTTC. Amino acids: CASTSAGTSNNEQFF. The genes are TRBV28 and TRBJ2-1, with 9 bases fitting TRBD2. V shed 7 bases, J shed 5 bases, and the junction held 9 bases outside the gene matches. This CDR3 is built from 15 residues. Germline V CDR1 and CDR2: MDHEN, SYDVKM.

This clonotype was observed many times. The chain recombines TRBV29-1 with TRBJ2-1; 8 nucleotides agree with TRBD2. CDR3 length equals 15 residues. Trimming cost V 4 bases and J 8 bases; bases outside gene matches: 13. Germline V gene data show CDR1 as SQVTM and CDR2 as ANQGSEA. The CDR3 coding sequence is TGCAGCGTTGTATTAGCGGGGACGGTCGGCCATGAGCAGTTCTTC. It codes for CSVVLAGTVGHEQFF.

The CDR3, as DNA: TGTGCCAGCAGTGACCCCGGACTCGGTGGGAAAACCCAGTACTTC. Translation gives CASSDPGLGGKTQYF. The rearrangement joins TRBV2 to TRBJ2-5; tentatively, D is TRBD2 (5 bases). This CDR3 has 15 residues. Germline V gene data show CDR1 as SNHLY and CDR2 as FYNNEI. Trimming took 3 bases from V and 8 from J, leaving 19 bases between them.

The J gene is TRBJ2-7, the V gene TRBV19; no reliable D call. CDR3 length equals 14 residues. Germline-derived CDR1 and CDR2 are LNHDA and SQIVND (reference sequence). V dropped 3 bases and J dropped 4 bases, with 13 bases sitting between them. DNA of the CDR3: TGTGCCAGTAGTATCTCTCTAGGAAGTTACGAGCAGTACGTC. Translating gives CASSISLGSYEQYV.

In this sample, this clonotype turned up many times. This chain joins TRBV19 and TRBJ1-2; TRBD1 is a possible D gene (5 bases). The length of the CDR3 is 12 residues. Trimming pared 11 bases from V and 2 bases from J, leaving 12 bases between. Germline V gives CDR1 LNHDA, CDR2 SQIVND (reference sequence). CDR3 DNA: TGTGCCGCCGTGGCAGGGAACTATGGCTACACCTTC. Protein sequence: CAAVAGNYGYTF.

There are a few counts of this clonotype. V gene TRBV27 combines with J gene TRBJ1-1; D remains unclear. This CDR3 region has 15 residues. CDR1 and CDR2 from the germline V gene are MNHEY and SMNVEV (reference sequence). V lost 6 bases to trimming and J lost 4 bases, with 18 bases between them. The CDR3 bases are TGTGCCAGCAGCTCCACCCATAAAGTAGGCACTGAAGCTTTCTTT. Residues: CASSSTHKVGTEAFF.

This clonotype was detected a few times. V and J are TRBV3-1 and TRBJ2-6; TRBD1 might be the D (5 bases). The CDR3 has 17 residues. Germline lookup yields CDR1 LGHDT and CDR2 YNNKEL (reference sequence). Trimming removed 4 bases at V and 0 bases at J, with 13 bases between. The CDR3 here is CASSRPFTGSGANVLTF. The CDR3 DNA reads TGTGCCAGCAGCCGACCATTTACAGGCTCTGGGGCCAACGTCCTGACTTTC. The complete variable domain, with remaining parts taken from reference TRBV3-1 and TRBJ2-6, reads DTAVSQTPKYLVTQMGNDKSIKCEQNLGHDTMYWYKQDSKKFLKIMFSYNNKELIINETVPNRFSPKSPDKAHLNLHINSLELGDSAVYFCASSRPFTGSGANVLTFGAGSRLTVL.

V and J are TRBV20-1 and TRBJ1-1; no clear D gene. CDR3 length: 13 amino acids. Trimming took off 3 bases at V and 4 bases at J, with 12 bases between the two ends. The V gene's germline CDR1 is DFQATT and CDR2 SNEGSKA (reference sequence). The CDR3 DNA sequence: TGCAGTGCTAGCTATACGGTTTCCACTGAAGCTTTCTTT. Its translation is CSASYTVSTEAFF.

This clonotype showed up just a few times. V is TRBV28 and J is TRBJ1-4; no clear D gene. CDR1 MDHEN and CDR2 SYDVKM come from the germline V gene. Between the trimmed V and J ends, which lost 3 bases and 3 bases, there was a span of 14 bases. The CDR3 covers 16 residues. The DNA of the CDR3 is TGTGCCAGCAGTTTGCCCCCGGTTCTGGCTAATGAAAAACTGTTTTTT. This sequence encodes CASSLPPVLANEKLFF.

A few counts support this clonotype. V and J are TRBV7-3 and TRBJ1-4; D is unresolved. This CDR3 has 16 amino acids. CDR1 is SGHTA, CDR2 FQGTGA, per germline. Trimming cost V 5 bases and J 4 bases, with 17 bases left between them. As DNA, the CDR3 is TGTGCCAGCAGCCCCGCGGACGGCCCCCTTAATGAAAAACTGTTTTTT. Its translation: CASSPADGPLNEKLFF.

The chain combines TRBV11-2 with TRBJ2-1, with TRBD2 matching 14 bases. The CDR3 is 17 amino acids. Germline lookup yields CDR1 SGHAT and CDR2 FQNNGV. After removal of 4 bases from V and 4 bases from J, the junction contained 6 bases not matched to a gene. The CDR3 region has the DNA TGTGCCAGCAGCTCGGGGACTAGCGGGGGCCTTTACAATGAGCAGTTCTTC. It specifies CASSSGTSGGLYNEQFF.

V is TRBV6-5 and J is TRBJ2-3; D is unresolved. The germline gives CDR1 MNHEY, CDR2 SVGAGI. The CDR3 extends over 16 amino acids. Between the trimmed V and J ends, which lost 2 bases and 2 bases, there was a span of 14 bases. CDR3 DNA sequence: TGTGCCAGCAGTTACCAGTGGGAAGATGACACAGATACGCAGTATTTT. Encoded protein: CASSYQWEDDTDTQYF.

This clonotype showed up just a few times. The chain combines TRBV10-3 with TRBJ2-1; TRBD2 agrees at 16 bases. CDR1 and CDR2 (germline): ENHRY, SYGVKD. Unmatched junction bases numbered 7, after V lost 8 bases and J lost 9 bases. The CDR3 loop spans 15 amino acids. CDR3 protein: CAIRGTSGGVGEQFF. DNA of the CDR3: TGTGCCATCCGAGGGACTAGCGGGGGGGTAGGTGAGCAGTTCTTC.

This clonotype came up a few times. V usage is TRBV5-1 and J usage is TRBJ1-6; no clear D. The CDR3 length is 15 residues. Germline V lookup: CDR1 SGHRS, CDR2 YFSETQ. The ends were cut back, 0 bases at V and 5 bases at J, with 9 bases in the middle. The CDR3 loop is CASSLEWGDNSPLHF. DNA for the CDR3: TGCGCCAGCAGCTTGGAATGGGGAGATAATTCACCCCTCCACTTT.

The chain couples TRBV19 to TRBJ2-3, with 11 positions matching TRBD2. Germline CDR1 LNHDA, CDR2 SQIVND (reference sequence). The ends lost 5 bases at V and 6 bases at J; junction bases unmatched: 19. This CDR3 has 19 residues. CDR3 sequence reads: CASSRGPGTSGPTQDTQYF. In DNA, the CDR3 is TGTGCCAGTAGTCGTGGCCCCGGGACTAGCGGACCCACCCAGGATACGCAGTATTTT.

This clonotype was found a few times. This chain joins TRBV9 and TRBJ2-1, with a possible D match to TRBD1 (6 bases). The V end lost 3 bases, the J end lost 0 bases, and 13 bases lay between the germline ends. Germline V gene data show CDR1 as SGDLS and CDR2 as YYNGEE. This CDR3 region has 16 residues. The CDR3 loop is CASSGGGTNSYNEQFF. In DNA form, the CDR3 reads TGTGCCAGCAGCGGAGGGGGAACAAACTCCTACAATGAGCAGTTCTTC.

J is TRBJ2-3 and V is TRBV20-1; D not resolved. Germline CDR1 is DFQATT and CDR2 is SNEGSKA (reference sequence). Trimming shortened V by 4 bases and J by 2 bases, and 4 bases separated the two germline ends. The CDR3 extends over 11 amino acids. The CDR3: CSAMYTDTQYF. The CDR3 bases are TGCAGTGCTATGTACACAGATACGCAGTATTTT.

The CDR3 sequence is CASSYGHSPGEKLFF. The DNA of the CDR3 is TGTGCCAGCAGTTACGGCCACTCCCCTGGCGAAAAACTGTTTTTT. The V and J genes are TRBV6-5 and TRBJ1-4; D gene ambiguous. V gave up 2 bases and J gave up 8 bases, with 15 bases separating them. CDR1 MNHEY and CDR2 SVGAGI come from the germline V gene. The CDR3 is 15 residues long.

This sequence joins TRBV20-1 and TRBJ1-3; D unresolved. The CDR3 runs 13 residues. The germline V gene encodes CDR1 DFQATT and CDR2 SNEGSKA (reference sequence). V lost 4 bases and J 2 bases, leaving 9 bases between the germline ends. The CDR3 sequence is CSAKTGAGNTIYF. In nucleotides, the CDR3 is TGCAGTGCTAAAACGGGAGCTGGAAACACCATATATTTT.

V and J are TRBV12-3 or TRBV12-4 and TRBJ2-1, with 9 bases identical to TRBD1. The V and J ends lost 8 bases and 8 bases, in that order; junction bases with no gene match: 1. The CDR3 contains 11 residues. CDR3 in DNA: TGTGCCAGCCGGACAGGGGATGAGCAGTTCTTC. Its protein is CASRTGDEQFF.

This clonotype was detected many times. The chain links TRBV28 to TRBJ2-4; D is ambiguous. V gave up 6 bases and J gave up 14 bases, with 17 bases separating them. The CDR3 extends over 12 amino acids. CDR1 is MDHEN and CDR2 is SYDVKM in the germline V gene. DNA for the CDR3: TGTGCCAGCAGCATTCCCTGGGGTGGGAAGTACTTC. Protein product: CASSIPWGGKYF. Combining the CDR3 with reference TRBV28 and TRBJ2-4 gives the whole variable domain DVKVTQSSRYLVKRTGEKVFLECVQDMDHENMFWYRQDPGLGLRLIYFSYDVKMKEKGDIPEGYSVSREKKERFSLILESASTNQTSMYLCASSIPWGGKYFGAGTRLSVL.

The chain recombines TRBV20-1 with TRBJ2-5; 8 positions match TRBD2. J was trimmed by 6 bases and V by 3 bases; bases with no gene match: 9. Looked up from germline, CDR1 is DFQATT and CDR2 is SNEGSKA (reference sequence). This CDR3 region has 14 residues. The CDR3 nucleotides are TGCAGTGCTAGTGTTCGGGGGGGCCATCAGACCCAGTACTTC. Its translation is CSASVRGGHQTQYF.

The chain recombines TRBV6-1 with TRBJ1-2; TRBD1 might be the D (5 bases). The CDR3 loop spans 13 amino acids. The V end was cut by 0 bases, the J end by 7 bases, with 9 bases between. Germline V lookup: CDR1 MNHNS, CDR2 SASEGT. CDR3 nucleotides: TGTGCCAGCAGTGAAGCCGTGACAGTTGGCTACACCTTC. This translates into CASSEAVTVGYTF.

CDR3 sequence reads: CASSYSNTGSAAFF. CDR3 DNA: TGTGCCAGCAGTTACTCGAATACAGGGTCAGCGGCTTTCTTT. The chain carries TRBV6-5 and TRBJ1-1; the D gene is possibly TRBD1 (6 bases). Deletions cut 0 bases from V and 11 bases from J, with 16 bases between. Germline V gene sequence: CDR1 MNHEY, CDR2 SVGAGI. CDR3 size: 14 residues.

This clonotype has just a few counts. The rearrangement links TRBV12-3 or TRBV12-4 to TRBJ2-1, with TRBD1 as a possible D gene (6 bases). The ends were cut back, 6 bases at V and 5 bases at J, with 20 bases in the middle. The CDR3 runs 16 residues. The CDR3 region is CASSHRQVPLNNEQFF. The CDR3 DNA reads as TGTGCCAGCAGCCATAGACAGGTCCCCCTTAACAATGAGCAGTTCTTC.

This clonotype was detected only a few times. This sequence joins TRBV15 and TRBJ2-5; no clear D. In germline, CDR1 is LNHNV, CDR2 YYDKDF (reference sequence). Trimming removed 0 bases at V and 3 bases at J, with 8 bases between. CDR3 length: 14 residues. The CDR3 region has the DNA TGTGCCACCAGCAGAGACCACGGAGAAGAGACCCAGTACTTC. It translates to CATSRDHGEETQYF.

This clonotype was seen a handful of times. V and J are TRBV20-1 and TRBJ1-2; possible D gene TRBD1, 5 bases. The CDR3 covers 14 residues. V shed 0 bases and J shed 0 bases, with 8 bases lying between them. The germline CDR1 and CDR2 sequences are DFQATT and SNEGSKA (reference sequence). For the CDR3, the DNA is TGCAGTGCTAGAGATCAGGGAGCTAACTATGGCTACACCTTC. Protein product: CSARDQGANYGYTF.

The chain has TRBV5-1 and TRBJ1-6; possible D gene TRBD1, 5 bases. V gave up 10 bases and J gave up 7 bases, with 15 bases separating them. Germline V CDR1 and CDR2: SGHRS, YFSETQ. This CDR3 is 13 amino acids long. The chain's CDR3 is CASKGSENSPLHF. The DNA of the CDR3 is TGCGCCTCTAAGGGGAGCGAGAATTCACCCCTCCACTTT.

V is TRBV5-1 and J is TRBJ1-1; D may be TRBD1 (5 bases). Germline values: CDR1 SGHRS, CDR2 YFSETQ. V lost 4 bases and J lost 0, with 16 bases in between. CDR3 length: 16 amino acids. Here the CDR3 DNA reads TGCGCCAGCAGCGGGACGGAGGGGATTATGAACACTGAAGCTTTCTTT. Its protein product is CASSGTEGIMNTEAFF.